These 16 T cell receptor beta chains originate from one sample sequenced in a study of blood T cells in healthy people across ages (dated by TCRdb to the mid-2010s). The library was produced with 5' RACE. The listed sequencing device is Illumina HiSeq 2500. The second PCR ran for about 6 to 11 cycles and used a J-beta primer mix along with a sample-barcoded 5' primer. Clones were called with MiXCR by TCRdb after fastp trimmed the public reads at Q25, and only in-frame beta chains were retained. Every distinct CDR3 protein forms one entry, paired with its most common genes and DNA. This sample is represented by around 1.7 million distinct CDR3 sequences; under 30% of them were singletons. The top ten clones comprise 7.7% of the sample. The sequenced sample consisted of blood. The receptors were sampled from a woman aged 25-40 years in good health.

This clonotype has at least ten counts. This chain's CDR3 is CASSLGRVDSPLHF. DNA for the CDR3: TGTGCCAGCAGCTTGGGAAGGGTAGATTCACCCCTCCACTTT. This rearrangement joins TRBV5-6 to TRBJ1-6; no firm D call. V gave up 0 bases and J gave up 8 bases, with 9 bases separating them. The CDR3 loop spans 14 amino acids. The germline gives CDR1 SGHDT, CDR2 YYEEEE. Based on the CDR3 plus reference TRBV5-6 and TRBJ1-6, the full variable domain is DAGVTQSPTHLIKTRGQQVTLRCSPKSGHDTVSWYQQALGQGPQFIFQYYEEEERQRGNFPDRFSGHQFPNYSSELNVNALLLGDSALYLCASSLGRVDSPLHFGNGTRLTVT.

The chain uses TRBV9 and TRBJ2-7; 7 positions match TRBD2. Judging by the DNA end, TRBJ2-5 fits better; the J call may be wrong. The CDR3 has 16 amino acids. The germline V gene encodes CDR1 SGDLS and CDR2 YYNGEE. This CDR3 reads CASSVEVGGSGETQYF. The CDR3 DNA is TGTGCCAGCAGCGTAGAGGTCGGGGGGTCGGGGGAGACCCAGTACTTC.

This clonotype was seen ten or more times. The chain recombines TRBV5-1 with TRBJ2-1, with D possibly matching TRBD2 (5 bases). This CDR3 contains 13 residues. The germline CDR1 and CDR2 sequences are SGHRS and YFSETQ. Trimming shortened V by 0 bases and J by 8 bases, and 9 bases separated the two germline ends. The DNA of the CDR3 is TGCGCCAGCAGCTTGGCGGGGTCCGATGAGCAGTTCTTC. Its protein product is CASSLAGSDEQFF.

This clonotype turned up a few times. Since a much larger clone is just one base distant, this may be a read error. The chain couples TRBV28 to TRBJ2-1; D is unresolved. Between the trimmed V and J ends, which lost 7 bases and 7 bases, there was a span of 11 bases. In germline, CDR1 is MDHEN, CDR2 SYDVKM. The CDR3 covers 12 residues. The chain's CDR3 is CASNLGPNEQFF. CDR3 nucleotides: TGTGCCAGCAACTTAGGACCTAATGAGCAGTTCTTC.

This clonotype was counted between two and nine times. The rearrangement uses TRBV2 and TRBJ2-4; D ambiguous. The tail of the sequence fits TRBJ2-7 better, so the J call may be wrong. Germline values: CDR1 SNHLY, CDR2 FYNNEI. The CDR3 covers 14 residues. Written as DNA, the CDR3 is TGTGCCAGCAGTCCCGAGTCCCCTCGATACGAGCAGTACTTC. It is translated as CASSPESPRYEQYF.

The J gene is TRBJ1-2, the V gene TRBV12-3 or TRBV12-4, with D perhaps matching TRBD1 (5 bases). The CDR3 contains 15 residues. V shed 2 bases and J shed 8 bases, with 18 bases lying between them. The CDR3 region has the DNA TGTGCCAGCAGTTTAACCCCTGTTGGGGCGGCGGGCTACACCTTC. Amino acid sequence: CASSLTPVGAAGYTF.

This clonotype appeared a single time. Being one base from a much bigger clone, this may be a read error. V gene TRBV5-1 combines with J gene TRBJ2-4; D is uncertain. The CDR3 extends over 14 amino acids. V dropped 5 bases and J dropped 15 bases, with 24 bases sitting between them. The V gene's germline CDR1 is SGHRS and CDR2 YFSETQ. CDR3 DNA: TGCGCCAGCAGTCAACAACGGGTATCAGACGAGCGGTACTTC. Translating it yields CASSQQRVSDERYF.

This clonotype has ten or more counts. The chain couples TRBV12-3 or TRBV12-4 to TRBJ1-5; the match to TRBD1 covers 7 bases. With 3 bases clipped from V and 6 bases from J, the junction kept 2 bases outside the gene matches. The CDR3 extends over 13 amino acids. The CDR3 loop reads CASSLTGLQPQHF. CDR3 sequence (DNA): TGTGCCAGCAGTTTGACAGGGCTTCAGCCCCAGCATTTT.

This clonotype showed up just a few times. CDR3 bases: TGTGCCATCAGTGAGGGGAGTATGACAGATACGCAGTATTTT. Translated: CAISEGSMTDTQYF. This rearrangement joins TRBV10-3 to TRBJ2-3; tentative D call: TRBD2 (5 bases). The germline V and J ends were trimmed by 2 bases and 3 bases, with 9 bases remaining between them. The CDR3 runs to 14 residues. CDR1 is ENHRY and CDR2 is SYGVKD in the germline V gene.

This chain connects TRBV15 to TRBJ1-5, with a possible D match to TRBD1 (5 bases). The ends were cut back, 5 bases at V and 4 bases at J, with 18 bases in the middle. Germline V gene lookup returns CDR1 LNHNV and CDR2 YYDKDF (reference sequence). This CDR3 comprises 16 residues. In DNA, the CDR3 is TGTGCCACCAGCGGGACCGGGACGTTAGGAAATCAGCCCCAGCATTTT. This encodes CATSGTGTLGNQPQHF. The variable domain in full, completed from reference TRBV15 and TRBJ1-5, reads DAMVIQNPRYQVTQFGKPVTLSCSQTLNHNVMYWYQQKSSQAPKLLFHYYDKDFNNEADTPDNFQSRRPNTSFCFLDIRSPGLGDTAMYLCATSGTGTLGNQPQHFGDGTRLSIL.

This clonotype was seen more than once but under ten times. The gene calls are TRBV6-2 or TRBV6-3 and TRBJ1-5, with D hard to call. Germline V CDR1 and CDR2: MNHEY, SVGEGT. This CDR3 comprises 15 residues. V lost 2 bases and J 2 bases, leaving 10 bases between the germline ends. The CDR3 DNA reads as TGTGCCAGCAGTTACCTGGCTTTCGGCAATCAGCCCCAGCATTTT. Translation gives CASSYLAFGNQPQHF.

The V and J genes are TRBV11-2 and TRBJ1-4; no clear D gene. This CDR3 has 14 amino acids. The germline CDR1 and CDR2 sequences are SGHAT and FQNNGV. Trimming left V 2 bases short and J 8 bases short, with 12 bases between. This CDR3 is CASSLSGSKEKLFF. The CDR3 bases are TGTGCCAGCAGCTTATCGGGATCGAAAGAAAAACTGTTTTTT. The complete variable domain, with remaining parts taken from reference TRBV11-2 and TRBJ1-4, reads EAGVAQSPRYKIIEKRQSVAFWCNPISGHATLYWYQQILGQGPKLLIQFQNNGVVDDSQLPKDRFSAERLKGVDSTLKIQPAKLEDSAVYLCASSLSGSKEKLFFGSGTQLSVL.

The chain joins TRBV6-1 to TRBJ1-5; 7 nucleotides line up with TRBD1. Germline loops: CDR1 MNHNS, CDR2 SASEGT. This CDR3 is 17 amino acids long. V lost 2 bases to trimming and J lost 0 bases; unmatched junction nucleotides: 7. This CDR3 reads CASSERGQFYSNQPQHF. DNA for the CDR3: TGTGCCAGCAGTGAAAGGGGGCAGTTCTATAGCAATCAGCCCCAGCATTTT.

This clonotype was found many times. The V call is TRBV28, the J call TRBJ1-2; TRBD1 is a possible D gene (6 bases). The V gene lost 11 bases and the J gene lost 1 base, with 14 bases spanning the gap. Per the germline V gene, CDR1 is MDHEN and CDR2 is SYDVKM. This CDR3 has 13 residues. CDR3 nucleotides: TGTGCCGCGCGGGGGGCCATTAACTATGGCTACACCTTC. This codes for CAARGAINYGYTF.

The sample holds a few counts of this clonotype. J is TRBJ2-7 and V is TRBV4-2; D not resolved. The V gene lost 2 bases and the J gene lost 6 bases, with 11 bases spanning the gap. The CDR3 is made up of 13 amino acids. Per germline, CDR1 LGHNA and CDR2 YNFKEQ. CDR3 sequence: CASSQRLGSEQYF. Here the CDR3 DNA reads TGTGCCAGCAGCCAAAGGTTGGGGTCCGAGCAGTACTTC.

This clonotype showed up many times. V gene TRBV12-3 or TRBV12-4 combines with J gene TRBJ2-7, with a tentative D call TRBD1 (5 bases). Trimming shortened V by 8 bases and J by 0 bases, and 5 bases separated the two germline ends. CDR3 length equals 11 residues. The CDR3 spells CASGASYEQYF. As DNA, the CDR3 is TGTGCCAGCGGGGCCTCCTACGAGCAGTACTTC.